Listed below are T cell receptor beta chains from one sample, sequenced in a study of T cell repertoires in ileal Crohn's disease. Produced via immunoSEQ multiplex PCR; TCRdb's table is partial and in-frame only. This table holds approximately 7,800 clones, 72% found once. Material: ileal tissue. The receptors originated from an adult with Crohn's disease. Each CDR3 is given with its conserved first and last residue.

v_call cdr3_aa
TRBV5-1 CASSWTSNTEAFF
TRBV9 CASSATSGRYEQYF
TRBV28 CASSWTGADGANVLTF
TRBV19 CASNLNTGELFF
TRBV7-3 CASSLDRGVEQYF
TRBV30 CAWSPKETQYF
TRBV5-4 CASSLEGRGGLGEQFF
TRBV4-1 CASSQATGEGRNYGYTF
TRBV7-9 CASSQGGFRPTDTQYF
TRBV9 CASSEGVGEAFF
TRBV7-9 CASSSSISGNTIYF
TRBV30 CAWSVQDRAFYGYTF
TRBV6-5 CASRDRGPDTQYF
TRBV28 CASSLRRNEQYF
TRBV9 CASSVGGGAINEQFF
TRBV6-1 CASSDRGLAKNIQYF
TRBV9 CASSVTVRLEGYNEQFF
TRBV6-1 CASRLDRAPPYEQYF
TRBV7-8 CASSPHGMSYNEQFF
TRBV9 CASSVATSTGVLTDTQYF
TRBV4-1 CASSQGGSISYEQYF
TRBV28 CASSPQGQGLRVAFF
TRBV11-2 CASSSGRAGPNYGYTF
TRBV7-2 CASSLRQGAHYGYTF
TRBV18 CASSPPTVNTGELFF
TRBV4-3 CASSQDLGIGVDTDTQYF
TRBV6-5 CASSYGTPGAGELFF
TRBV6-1 CASDPDRGRNEQFF
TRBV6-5 CVSSQSPRGANVLTF
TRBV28 CASIRQGSAYEQYF
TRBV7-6 CASSRPGAGAGDTQYF
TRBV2 CASSRQGRDNEQFF
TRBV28 CASTGQTYSNQPQHF
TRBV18 CASSQQPLNTGELFF
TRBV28 CASRTSGGAFGYGYTF
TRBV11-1 CASSTRRDRVAGWNNEQFF
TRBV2 CASSGGQGPYNEQFF
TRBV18 CASSPMLEGVEQFF
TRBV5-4 CASSDSMGRNYGYTF
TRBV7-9 CASSFNGVGVEQYF
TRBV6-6 CASSGTSGILTDTQYF
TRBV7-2 CASSLPADEQFF
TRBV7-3 CASSGGAVRNEQFF
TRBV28 CASRTPGQGVNYGYTF
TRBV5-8 CASSPLAHRGRTYEQYF
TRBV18 CASSPTLNTEAFF
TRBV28 CASSRTTGGGEQYF
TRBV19 CASSSYMNTEAFF
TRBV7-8 CASSLNREKAFF
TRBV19 CASSIGTGVLEAFF
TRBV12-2 CASRPAFGLAGVLIGADTQYF
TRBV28 CASSSPGQNTYEQYF
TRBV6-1 CASSAYGTGELFF
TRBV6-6 CASVPPGAFSNTEAFF
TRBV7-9 CASSSPGQQLANYGYTF
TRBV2 CARRENTEAFF
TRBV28 CASGGVLSQPQHF